This is a list of T cell receptor beta chains from one sample in a study of blood T cells in healthy people across ages. TCRdb used MiXCR to reprocess the 5' RACE reads, holding one entry per CDR3 protein. Found here are under 2,000,000 distinct CDR3 sequences, less than 50% of them singletons; the top ten hold less than 2.5%. Sequencing input: blood. All receptors derive from a woman aged 40 to 55 in good health. CDR3s include the opening cysteine and the closing phenylalanine or tryptophan. D genes are given only for firm matches. Clone size is stated in some rows and not others, as once, few, many or a class when expanded.

v_gene: TRBV11-2
abundance: -
d_gene: TRBD2
j_gene: TRBJ2-3
CDR3aa: CASSFLTSGGTDTQYF
CDR3nt: TGTGCCAGCAGTTTTTTGACTAGCGGGGGCACAGATACGCAGTATTTT

v_gene: TRBV5-4
abundance: once
d_gene: -
j_gene: TRBJ2-7
CDR3aa: CASSFGGGIYNEQYF
CDR3nt: TGTGCCAGCAGCTTCGGCGGGGGCATCTACAATGAGCAGTACTTC

v_gene: TRBV7-8
abundance: few
d_gene: -
j_gene: TRBJ2-7
CDR3aa: CASSLVTGAREQYF
CDR3nt: TGTGCCAGCAGCTTAGTGACGGGGGCTCGCGAGCAGTACTTC

v_gene: TRBV7-9
abundance: few
d_gene: -
j_gene: TRBJ1-2
CDR3aa: CASSSNKYGYTF
CDR3nt: TGTGCCAGCAGCTCGAACAAGTATGGCTACACCTTC

v_gene: TRBV7-9
abundance: few
d_gene: -
j_gene: TRBJ2-7
CDR3aa: CASSPRTGEYEQYF
CDR3nt: TGTGCCAGCAGCCCAAGGACCGGGGAATACGAGCAGTACTTC

v_gene: TRBV29-1
abundance: few
d_gene: -
j_gene: TRBJ2-7
CDR3aa: CSASVSYTGSSYEQYF
CDR3nt: TGCAGCGCCTCAGTCTCTTATACAGGGAGTTCCTACGAGCAGTACTTC

v_gene: TRBV20-1
abundance: few
d_gene: -
j_gene: TRBJ2-6
CDR3aa: CSPSAGANVLTF
CDR3nt: TGCAGCCCCTCCGCTGGGGCCAACGTCCTGACTTTC

v_gene: TRBV7-2
abundance: -
d_gene: -
j_gene: TRBJ2-5
CDR3aa: CASSPPRGAPRAQYF
CDR3nt: TGTGCCAGCAGCCCCCCCCGGGGGGCTCCGAGGGCCCAGTACTTC

v_gene: TRBV27
abundance: -
d_gene: -
j_gene: TRBJ1-1
CDR3aa: CASSPSVRRLNTEAFF
CDR3nt: TGTGCCAGCAGCCCGAGTGTCAGGAGGCTAAACACTGAAGCTTTCTTT

v_gene: TRBV7-2
abundance: few
d_gene: -
j_gene: TRBJ2-1
CDR3aa: CASSLGAGTRPNEQFF
CDR3nt: TGTGCCAGCAGCTTAGGAGCCGGGACACGTCCTAATGAGCAGTTCTTC

v_gene: TRBV6-2/TRBV6-3
abundance: few
d_gene: -
j_gene: TRBJ2-5
CDR3aa: CASRPGRMAETQYF
CDR3nt: TGTGCCAGCAGACCCGGACGGATGGCAGAGACCCAGTACTTC

v_gene: TRBV7-3
abundance: few
d_gene: -
j_gene: TRBJ2-1
CDR3aa: CASSLIPHVLDSSYNEQFF
CDR3nt: TGTGCCAGCAGCTTAATTCCCCATGTATTAGACTCCTCCTACAATGAGCAGTTCTTC

v_gene: TRBV7-8
abundance: -
d_gene: TRBD2
j_gene: TRBJ2-7
CDR3aa: CASSLGGGGITYEQYF
CDR3nt: TGTGCCAGCAGCTTAGGCGGCGGGGGGATTACCTACGAGCAGTACTTC

v_gene: TRBV7-2
abundance: -
d_gene: TRBD2
j_gene: TRBJ2-5
CDR3aa: CASSLEASGGRKTQCF
CDR3nt: TGTGCCAGCAGCTTAGAGGCTAGCGGGGGGAGAAAGACCCAGTGCTTC

v_gene: TRBV29-1
abundance: many
d_gene: -
j_gene: TRBJ1-2
CDR3aa: CSVGGDYGYTF
CDR3nt: TGCAGCGTTGGGGGGGACTATGGCTACACCTTC

v_gene: TRBV21-1
abundance: -
d_gene: -
j_gene: TRBJ2-5
CDR3aa: CASPLWTEQGTQYF
CDR3nt: TGTGCCAGCCCTCTATGGACAGAACAAGGGACCCAGTACTTC

v_gene: TRBV10-3
abundance: -
d_gene: TRBD1
j_gene: TRBJ1-5
CDR3aa: CASTTGYSQPQHF
CDR3nt: TGTGCCAGCACGACAGGGTATAGTCAGCCCCAGCATTTT

v_gene: TRBV12-3/TRBV12-4
abundance: few
d_gene: TRBD2
j_gene: TRBJ2-5
CDR3aa: CASRQGSSGQETQYF
CDR3nt: TGTGCCAGCAGGCAGGGTTCTAGCGGGCAAGAGACCCAGTACTTC

v_gene: TRBV20-1
abundance: once
d_gene: TRBD1
j_gene: TRBJ1-6
CDR3aa: CSARETGDSLHF
CDR3nt: TGCAGTGCTAGGGAAACAGGGGATTCCCTCCACTTT

v_gene: TRBV15
abundance: -
d_gene: -
j_gene: TRBJ2-5
CDR3aa: CATSRAYRFGETQYF
CDR3nt: TGTGCCACCAGCAGAGCCTACAGGTTCGGGGAGACCCAGTACTTC

v_gene: TRBV3-1
abundance: few
d_gene: -
j_gene: TRBJ2-5
CDR3aa: CASSNELVGETQYF
CDR3nt: TGTGCCAGCAGCAACGAACTAGTGGGAGAGACCCAGTACTTC

v_gene: TRBV7-6
abundance: -
d_gene: TRBD1
j_gene: TRBJ1-1
CDR3aa: CASSPTGGQTEAFF
CDR3nt: TGTGCCAGCAGCCCAACAGGGGGTCAAACTGAAGCTTTCTTT

v_gene: TRBV4-3
abundance: -
d_gene: TRBD1
j_gene: TRBJ2-5
CDR3aa: CASSQDYGDRAQETQYF
CDR3nt: TGCGCCAGCAGCCAAGATTACGGGGACAGGGCGCAAGAGACCCAGTACTTC

v_gene: TRBV6-5
abundance: once
d_gene: -
j_gene: TRBJ2-7
CDR3aa: CASSSTTDLAYNEQYF
CDR3nt: TGTGCCAGCAGTTCAACGACAGACTTGGCCTACAATGAGCAGTACTTC

v_gene: TRBV11-1
abundance: -
d_gene: -
j_gene: TRBJ2-7
CDR3aa: CASSFWTKNHEQYF
CDR3nt: TGTGCCAGCAGCTTCTGGACAAAAAACCACGAGCAGTACTTC

v_gene: TRBV6-1
abundance: -
d_gene: -
j_gene: TRBJ2-4
CDR3aa: CASRDLLAGIQYF
CDR3nt: TGTGCCAGCAGGGATTTGTTAGCTGGCATTCAGTACTTC

v_gene: TRBV4-1
abundance: -
d_gene: TRBD2
j_gene: TRBJ2-4
CDR3aa: CASSQEGLAGGLNIQYF
CDR3nt: TGCGCCAGCAGCCAAGAGGGACTAGCGGGGGGGTTGAACATTCAGTACTTC

v_gene: TRBV13
abundance: -
d_gene: TRBD1
j_gene: TRBJ2-7
CDR3aa: CASSLGRGTGEDYEQYF
CDR3nt: TGTGCCAGCAGCTTAGGTAGGGGGACAGGGGAGGACTACGAGCAGTACTTC

v_gene: TRBV6-2/TRBV6-3
abundance: -
d_gene: -
j_gene: TRBJ2-2
CDR3aa: CASSYVYTGELFF
CDR3nt: TGTGCCAGCAGTTATGTATACACCGGGGAGCTGTTTTTT

v_gene: TRBV29-1
abundance: -
d_gene: -
j_gene: TRBJ2-1
CDR3aa: CSGNEGEVNEQFF
CDR3nt: TGCAGCGGTAACGAGGGGGAGGTGAATGAGCAGTTCTTC

v_gene: TRBV20-1
abundance: -
d_gene: TRBD2
j_gene: TRBJ2-3
CDR3aa: CSASSSGLPDTQYF
CDR3nt: TGCAGTGCTAGTTCTAGCGGGTTACCAGATACGCAGTATTTT

v_gene: TRBV12-3/TRBV12-4
abundance: -
d_gene: -
j_gene: TRBJ1-1
CDR3aa: CASRTTRGGTEAFF
CDR3nt: TGTGCCAGCAGAACAACCAGGGGTGGGACTGAAGCTTTCTTT

v_gene: TRBV25-1
abundance: -
d_gene: TRBD2
j_gene: TRBJ2-3
CDR3aa: CASSFQAGLTDTQYF
CDR3nt: TGTGCCAGCAGTTTTCAAGCGGGACTCACAGATACGCAGTATTTT

v_gene: TRBV29-1
abundance: -
d_gene: -
j_gene: TRBJ2-5
CDR3aa: CSVEVTGMETQYF
CDR3nt: TGCAGCGTTGAAGTAACGGGCATGGAGACCCAGTACTTC

v_gene: TRBV10-3
abundance: few
d_gene: -
j_gene: TRBJ1-2
CDR3aa: CATNRDGANYGYTF
CDR3nt: TGTGCCACAAACCGGGACGGAGCTAACTATGGCTACACCTTC

v_gene: TRBV5-1
abundance: -
d_gene: TRBD2
j_gene: TRBJ2-1
CDR3aa: CASSLSSSGGIHEQFF
CDR3nt: TGCGCCAGCAGCTTGAGTTCTAGCGGGGGGATCCATGAGCAGTTCTTC

v_gene: TRBV25-1
abundance: -
d_gene: TRBD1
j_gene: TRBJ2-1
CDR3aa: CASSEYRTGRNEQFF
CDR3nt: TGTGCCAGCAGTGAATATAGGACAGGGCGGAATGAGCAGTTCTTC

v_gene: TRBV18
abundance: few
d_gene: TRBD2
j_gene: TRBJ2-3
CDR3aa: CASSPPIAGGIINTQYF
CDR3nt: TGTGCCAGCTCACCACCGATCGCGGGGGGGATCATAAATACGCAGTATTTT

v_gene: TRBV6-5
abundance: -
d_gene: TRBD1
j_gene: TRBJ1-5
CDR3aa: CASSSPGQGGNQPQHF
CDR3nt: TGTGCCAGCAGTTCCCCCGGACAGGGGGGCAATCAGCCCCAGCATTTT

v_gene: TRBV15
abundance: few
d_gene: -
j_gene: TRBJ2-7
CDR3aa: CATSREKRGEQYF
CDR3nt: TGTGCCACCAGCAGAGAAAAGAGGGGCGAGCAGTACTTC

v_gene: TRBV9
abundance: -
d_gene: TRBD2
j_gene: TRBJ2-3
CDR3aa: CASSVGSSGTTTDTQYF
CDR3nt: TGTGCCAGCAGCGTAGGGTCAAGCGGGACTACCACAGATACGCAGTATTTT

v_gene: TRBV20-1
abundance: -
d_gene: -
j_gene: TRBJ2-7
CDR3aa: CSARQGLRFEQYF
CDR3nt: TGCAGTGCTAGACAGGGTTTACGTTTCGAGCAGTACTTC

v_gene: TRBV5-1
abundance: few
d_gene: -
j_gene: TRBJ1-1
CDR3aa: CASSLDGVNTEAFF
CDR3nt: TGTGCCAGCAGCTTAGACGGGGTAAACACTGAAGCTTTCTTT

v_gene: TRBV28
abundance: -
d_gene: -
j_gene: TRBJ1-2
CDR3aa: CASSLGFGLHGYTF
CDR3nt: TGTGCCAGCAGTTTAGGTTTCGGGTTACATGGCTACACCTTC

v_gene: TRBV4-2
abundance: -
d_gene: TRBD2
j_gene: TRBJ2-4
CDR3aa: CASSRGTSGDIQYF
CDR3nt: TGTGCCAGCAGCCGAGGGACTAGCGGGGACATTCAGTACTTC

v_gene: TRBV6-2/TRBV6-3
abundance: -
d_gene: -
j_gene: TRBJ2-5
CDR3aa: CASSPERAQYF
CDR3nt: TGTGCCAGCAGTCCAGAAAGGGCCCAGTACTTC

v_gene: TRBV25-1
abundance: -
d_gene: -
j_gene: TRBJ2-1
CDR3aa: CASSEFVGGEQFF
CDR3nt: TGTGCCAGCAGTGAATTTGTGGGGGGCGAGCAGTTCTTC

v_gene: TRBV18
abundance: -
d_gene: TRBD1
j_gene: TRBJ2-3
CDR3aa: CASSPRTGHTDTQYF
CDR3nt: TGTGCCAGCTCACCCCGGACAGGGCATACAGATACGCAGTATTTT

v_gene: TRBV4-1
abundance: -
d_gene: TRBD1
j_gene: TRBJ1-5
CDR3aa: CASSQDDRVRDQPQPF
CDR3nt: TGCGCCAGCAGCCAAGATGACAGGGTAAGGGATCAGCCCCAGCCTTTT

v_gene: TRBV6-1
abundance: -
d_gene: TRBD1
j_gene: TRBJ1-6
CDR3aa: CASSDREVRSPLHF
CDR3nt: TGTGCCAGCAGCGACAGGGAGGTGCGGTCACCCCTCCACTTT

v_gene: TRBV10-2
abundance: few
d_gene: TRBD1
j_gene: TRBJ2-7
CDR3aa: CASSEIPGQADSYEQYF
CDR3nt: TGCGCCAGCAGTGAGATCCCGGGACAGGCCGACTCCTACGAGCAGTACTTC

v_gene: TRBV6-1
abundance: -
d_gene: TRBD1
j_gene: TRBJ2-7
CDR3aa: CASRRTPGTGTYEQYF
CDR3nt: TGTGCCAGCAGGCGTACCCCCGGGACAGGAACCTACGAGCAGTACTTC

v_gene: TRBV27
abundance: few
d_gene: -
j_gene: TRBJ2-7
CDR3aa: CATKLDLYEQYF
CDR3nt: TGTGCCACCAAGCTTGACCTCTACGAGCAGTACTTC

v_gene: TRBV20-1
abundance: few
d_gene: -
j_gene: TRBJ1-1
CDR3aa: CSAGDTGDTEAFF
CDR3nt: TGCAGTGCTGGGGATACCGGGGACACTGAAGCTTTCTTT

v_gene: TRBV6-5
abundance: -
d_gene: TRBD1
j_gene: TRBJ2-5
CDR3aa: CASSYYPPGQASPTKQYF
CDR3nt: TGTGCCAGCAGTTACTACCCCCCGGGACAGGCTTCCCCTACGAAGCAGTACTTC

v_gene: TRBV6-2/TRBV6-3
abundance: once
d_gene: -
j_gene: TRBJ1-2
CDR3aa: CASSLQGAHYGYTF
CDR3nt: TGTGCCAGCAGCCTTCAAGGGGCGCACTATGGCTACACCTTC

v_gene: TRBV12-3/TRBV12-4
abundance: few
d_gene: TRBD2
j_gene: TRBJ2-3
CDR3aa: CASSPGLDTDTQYF
CDR3nt: TGTGCCAGCAGCCCGGGACTAGACACAGATACGCAGTATTTT

v_gene: TRBV6-1
abundance: -
d_gene: -
j_gene: TRBJ2-7
CDR3aa: CASKPGRSNYVEQYF
CDR3nt: TGTGCCAGCAAACCGGGGAGGTCCAACTACGTGGAGCAGTACTTC

v_gene: TRBV20-1
abundance: -
d_gene: TRBD1
j_gene: TRBJ1-1
CDR3aa: CSAGDRVTEAFF
CDR3nt: TGCAGTGCTGGAGACAGGGTCACTGAAGCTTTCTTT